The 12 T cell receptor beta chains presented below share a single source sample, sequenced in a study of T-cell memory formation after mild COVID-19. In TCRdb, the 5' RACE reads were re-called with MiXCR into one record per CDR3 protein. The sample records 120,000 to 150,000 distinct CDR3 sequences, 13% to 15% being singletons. Sequencing was done on a sample of PBMCs or a T cell subset sorted from them (not recorded which). These receptors originate from an adult woman who had mild COVID-19 (a few samples of this study predate the infection). Cell type and time point are not known.

The chain has TRBV7-6 and TRBJ2-3; tentatively, D is TRBD1 or TRBD2 (6 bases each). This CDR3 region has 15 residues. V was clipped by 4 bases and J by 2 bases, with 13 bases between them. The germline CDR1 and CDR2 sequences are SGHVS and FNYEAQ. In DNA, the CDR3 is TGTGCCAGCAGCTCTCCGGGGGACAACACAGATACGCAGTATTTT. It codes for CASSSPGDNTDTQYF.

The chain combines TRBV4-3 with TRBJ1-1; 9 bases align to TRBD1. The junction had 0 bases not matched to a gene; V was cut back by 1 base and J by 0 bases. Germline CDR1 reads LGHNA; CDR2 reads YSLEER. The CDR3 totals 15 residues. The CDR3 coding sequence is TGCGCCAGCAGCCAAGGGACAGGGGTGAACACTGAAGCTTTCTTT. Amino acids: CASSQGTGVNTEAFF.

This clonotype came up a few times. For the CDR3, the DNA is TGTGCCAGCAGCAAAAGCCGGGGGGGCTATGGCTACACCTTC. The encoded protein is CASSKSRGGYGYTF. The genes are TRBV21-1 and TRBJ1-2. TRBV21-1 is a pseudogene locus. This CDR3 spans 14 amino acids.

This clonotype came up a few times. V is TRBV12-3 or TRBV12-4 and J is TRBJ1-2; 8 bases match TRBD1. This CDR3 is built from 14 residues. V was pared by 4 bases and J by 4 bases, with 5 bases of the junction left unmatched. The CDR3 DNA follows: TGTGCCAGCAGTTCGGGACAGGAGGTCTATGGCTACACCTTC. Its translation: CASSSGQEVYGYTF.

The CDR3 region is CSASPGSYEQYF. The CDR3 DNA reads TGCAGTGCTAGTCCGGGTTCCTACGAGCAGTACTTC. The genes are TRBV20-1 and TRBJ2-7; D is undetermined. The V gene's germline CDR1 is DFQATT and CDR2 SNEGSKA (reference sequence). Trimming took 3 bases from V and 1 from J, leaving 7 bases between them. The CDR3 consists of 12 residues.

V is TRBV20-1 and J is TRBJ2-5, with 7 bases matching TRBD1. The germline V gene encodes CDR1 DFQATT and CDR2 SNEGSKA (reference sequence). The CDR3 contains 11 residues. Trimming removed 8 bases from V and 2 bases from J; junction bases left unmatched: 2. DNA for the CDR3: TGCAGTACGGGACAGCAAGAGACCCAGTACTTC. Its protein product is CSTGQQETQYF.

V and J are TRBV5-1 and TRBJ2-5; TRBD2 might be the D (6 bases). This CDR3 is built from 15 residues. With 2 bases removed from V and 1 base from J, the gap between germline ends came to 12 bases. Germline lookup yields CDR1 SGHRS and CDR2 YFSETQ. This CDR3 reads CASSFLPGSQETQYF. The CDR3 nucleotides read TGCGCCAGCAGCTTTCTTCCCGGGAGCCAAGAGACCCAGTACTTC.

This clonotype was recorded many times. This rearrangement joins TRBV5-6 to TRBJ1-1, with 11 bases matching TRBD1. Germline CDR1 reads SGHDT; CDR2 reads YYEEEE. V lost 5 bases to trimming and J lost 6 bases; unmatched junction nucleotides: 6. This CDR3 region has 14 residues. For the CDR3, the DNA is TGTGCCAGCAGTCGTGGGACAGGGGGGGCTGAAGCTTTCTTT. Amino acid sequence: CASSRGTGGAEAFF.

In nucleotides, the CDR3 is TGTGCCACCAGCACCCTAGCGGGGGGGAGCACAGATACGCAGTATTTT. Translation: CATSTLAGGSTDTQYF. The rearrangement joins TRBV15 to TRBJ2-3; 12 bases map to TRBD2. J lost 0 bases, V lost 4 bases, and 2 bases had no gene match. Germline V gene lookup returns CDR1 LNHNV and CDR2 YYDKDF (reference sequence). The length of the CDR3 is 16 residues.

The chain recombines TRBV7-2 with TRBJ1-4; D gene unclear. V lost 5 bases to trimming and J lost 1 base, with 14 bases between them. The CDR3 sequence is 16 residues long. Germline CDR1 reads SGHTA; CDR2 reads FQGNSA. CDR3 loop: CASSPRNRGTNEKLFF. As DNA, the CDR3 is TGTGCCAGCAGCCCACGAAACCGGGGAACTAATGAAAAACTGTTTTTT.

This chain connects TRBV3-1 to TRBJ2-7; tentatively, D is TRBD1 (5 bases). The CDR3 is 14 residues long. Trimming stripped 4 bases from V and 2 bases from J, with 12 bases between. Germline CDR1 is LGHDT and CDR2 is YNNKEL (reference sequence). The CDR3 DNA sequence: TGTGCCAGCAGCCCCTCAGGGAATACCTACGAGCAGTACTTC. Its translation is CASSPSGNTYEQYF.

This clonotype was seen only a few times. This sequence joins TRBV10-3 and TRBJ2-3; D may match TRBD1 or TRBD2 (5 bases each). The V end was cut by 7 bases, the J end by 0 bases, with 14 bases between. CDR3 length equals 15 residues. The germline V gene encodes CDR1 ENHRY and CDR2 SYGVKD. The DNA of the CDR3 is TGTGCCATCAAGAGGGCGGACACTAGCACAGATACGCAGTATTTT. This codes for CAIKRADTSTDTQYF.